The T cell receptor beta chain under discussion was sequenced for a study of cytomegalovirus exposure and HLA in healthy donors. Study outcomes and limitations: By a later analysis, the bulk of CMV-associated TCR beta chains appeared HLA-restricted.

The PCR ran on 60 Vbeta and 13 Jbeta primers. Some clones are missing from TCRdb's copy, which holds only in-frame ones; the method was immunoSEQ multiplex PCR. The sample has about 190,000 clones, roughly 74% seen once. Of note for this clone: Its antigen is as yet unknown.

The sample was PBMCs. The clonotype comes from a woman aged 25 to 39 in good health and CMV-seropositive.

The CDR3: CASHGTSTSTDTQYF. CDR3 DNA sequence: TGTGCCAGCCACGGGACATCCACTAGCACAGATACGCAGTATTTT. The genes are TRBV28 and TRBJ2-3; a weak D match, TRBD1 (6 bases). This CDR3 is 15 amino acids long. V was pared by 8 bases and J by 0 bases, with 15 bases between. CDR1 MDHEN and CDR2 SYDVKM come from the germline V gene.